The subject of this entry is one T cell receptor (beta chain). The data are from a study of blood T cell repertoires in COVID-19. Study overall: Italy, Spain and the United States were the sources of the convalescent and acute COVID-19 samples. T cells, B-cell-depleted T cells, or PBMCs provided the cDNA or gDNA that served as material.

Per the authors' pipeline: Amplifying reference gene primers gave estimates of nucleated cell counts. The data were produced by immunoSEQ multiplex PCR, yet TCRdb's version contains in-frame clones alone and is incomplete. That table supplies the V and J calls and clone size; D and trimming were determined from the DNA. The sample contains about 250,000 clones, approximately 85% of which appear only once. Germline lookup yields CDR1 SNHLY and CDR2 FYNNEI. The V and J ends lost 7 bases and 5 bases respectively, with 18 bases between them. The CDR3 runs to 16 residues. The rearrangement uses TRBV2 and TRBJ1-6, with D perhaps matching TRBD1 (6 bases). Specimen: peripheral blood. This TCR was recovered from a woman aged 80 or older with COVID-19, enrolled during active disease. The CDR3 region has the DNA TGTGCCAGCACGCCCTACAGGGCGGTTGATAATTCACCCCTCCACTTT. Protein product: CASTPYRAVDNSPLHF.